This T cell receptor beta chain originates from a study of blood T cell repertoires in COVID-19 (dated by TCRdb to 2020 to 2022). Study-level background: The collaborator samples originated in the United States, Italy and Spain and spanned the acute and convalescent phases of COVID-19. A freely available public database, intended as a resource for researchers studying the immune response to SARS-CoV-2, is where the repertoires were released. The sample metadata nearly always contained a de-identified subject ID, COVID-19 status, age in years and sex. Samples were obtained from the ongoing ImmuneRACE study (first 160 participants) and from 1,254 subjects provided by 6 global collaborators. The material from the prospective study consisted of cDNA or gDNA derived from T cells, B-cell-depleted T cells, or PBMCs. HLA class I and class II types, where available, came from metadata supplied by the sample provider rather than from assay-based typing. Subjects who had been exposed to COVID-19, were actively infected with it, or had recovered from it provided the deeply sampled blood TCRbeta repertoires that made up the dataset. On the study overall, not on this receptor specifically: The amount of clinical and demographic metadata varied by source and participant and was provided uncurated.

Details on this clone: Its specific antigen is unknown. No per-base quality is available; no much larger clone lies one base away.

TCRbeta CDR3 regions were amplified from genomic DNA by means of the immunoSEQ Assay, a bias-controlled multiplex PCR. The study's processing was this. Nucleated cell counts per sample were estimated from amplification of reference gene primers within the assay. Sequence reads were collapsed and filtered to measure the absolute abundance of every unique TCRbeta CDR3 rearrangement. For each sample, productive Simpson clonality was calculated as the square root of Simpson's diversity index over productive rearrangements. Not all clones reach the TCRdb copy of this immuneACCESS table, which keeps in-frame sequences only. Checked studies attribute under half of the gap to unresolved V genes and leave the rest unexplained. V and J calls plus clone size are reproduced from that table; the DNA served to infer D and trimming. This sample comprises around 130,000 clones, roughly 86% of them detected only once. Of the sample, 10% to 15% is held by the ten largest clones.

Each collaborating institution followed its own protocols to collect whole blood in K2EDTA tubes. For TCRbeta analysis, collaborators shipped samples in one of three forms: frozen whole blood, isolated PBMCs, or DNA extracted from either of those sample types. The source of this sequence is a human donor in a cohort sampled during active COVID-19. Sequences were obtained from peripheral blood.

The DNA sequence is TGTGCCAGCAGCCAAGAAGCGGGGGGGCCCAATGAGCAGTTCTTC. Translated, it reads CASSQEAGGPNEQFF. The rearrangement combines TRBV7-3 with TRBJ2-1; 10 middle bases align to TRBD2. Its CDR3 holds 15 amino acids, cysteine through phenylalanine. Just the 45-base CDR3 DNA is kept, in frame starting at base 1. Trimming takes 5 bases off V and 6 bases off J; junction bases not matched to a gene: 7. CDR1 and CDR2 were assigned from the germline V gene as SGHTA and FQGTGA.